This is a list of T cell receptor beta chains from one sample in a study of Ad26.COV2.S vaccination and SARS-CoV-2 variants. Only in-frame clones appear in the TCRdb table, and some are missing; sequencing was by immunoSEQ multiplex PCR. This table has about 680,000 clones, approximately 88% appearing once. The sequenced sample was peripheral blood, obtained in a trial of Ad26.COV2.S vaccine versus placebo. These TCRs come from a person between 18 and 60 years old who received the Ad26.COV2.S COVID-19 vaccine or a placebo. Each CDR3 is given with its conserved first and last residue. A D gene is named only where the DNA matches it firmly. Rows may omit the clone size; those that give it use once, few, many or a size class.

TRBV30	TRBJ1-2	.	.	CAWTNRETDGGYTF	TGTGCCTGGACCAACAGGGAAACTGATGGGGGCTACACCTTC
TRBV6-2/TRBV6-3	TRBJ2-7	TRBD1	once	CASSYDGDRGSYEQYF	TGTGCCAGCAGTTACGACGGGGACAGGGGTTCCTACGAGCAGTACTTC
TRBV19	TRBJ2-7	.	.	CASSIMGQSPYEQYF	TGTGCCAGTAGTATAATGGGCCAGAGTCCCTACGAGCAGTACTTC
TRBV7-2	TRBJ2-7	.	.	CASSFHPLVSSYVYEQYF	TGTGCCAGCAGCTTCCACCCCCTAGTTTCCTCCTACGTCTACGAGCAGTACTTC
TRBV2	TRBJ2-2	.	.	CASSEMDSGELFF	TGTGCCAGCAGTGAAATGGACAGCGGGGAGCTGTTTTTT
TRBV7-9	TRBJ2-7	.	.	CASTRGYEQYF	TGTGCCAGCACCCGAGGCTACGAGCAGTACTTC
TRBV12-3/TRBV12-4	TRBJ2-5	.	.	CASSPRPHETQYF	TGTGCCAGCAGTCCACGACCTCACGAGACCCAGTACTTC
TRBV10-3	TRBJ2-4	.	.	CAISEDGTSGQNIQYF	TGTGCCATCAGTGAAGACGGGACCTCCGGCCAAAACATTCAGTACTTC
TRBV5-6	TRBJ2-7	.	.	CASSLGYEQYF	TGTGCCAGCAGCTTAGGATACGAGCAGTACTTC
TRBV4-1	TRBJ2-7	TRBD1	.	CASSQDTRQGFYEQYF	TGCGCCAGCAGCCAAGATACGAGACAGGGATTCTACGAGCAGTACTTC
TRBV7-2	TRBJ2-4	.	.	CASSLEVGLLAKNIQYF	TGTGCCAGCAGCTTAGAAGTAGGTCTTCTAGCCAAAAACATTCAGTACTTC
TRBV30	TRBJ2-7	TRBD2	.	CAWSPLAGGPYEQYF	TGTGCCTGGTCCCCTCTAGCGGGGGGCCCCTACGAGCAGTACTTC
TRBV7-9	TRBJ2-2	.	many	CASSPHSTTGELFF	TGTGCCAGCAGCCCTCACAGTACCACCGGGGAGCTGTTTTTT
TRBV7-9	TRBJ2-1	.	.	CASSFIGRAVYNEQFF	TGTGCCAGCAGCTTTATAGGTAGGGCAGTCTACAATGAGCAGTTCTTC
TRBV9	TRBJ2-2	TRBD1	.	CASSSRQGVAGELFF	TGTGCCAGCAGCTCCCGACAGGGGGTGGCCGGGGAGCTGTTTTTT
TRBV21-1	TRBJ2-1	.	.	CASNYKPNEQFF	TGTGCCAGCAACTACAAACCTAATGAGCAGTTCTTC
TRBV7-9	TRBJ1-1	.	.	CASSLENRWTEAFF	TGTGCCAGCAGCTTGGAAAACAGGTGGACTGAAGCTTTCTTT
TRBV19	TRBJ1-2	.	.	CASSPGVGYTF	TGTGCCAGTAGTCCGGGGGTAGGCTACACCTTC
TRBV5-1	TRBJ2-2	.	.	CASRPLGNGELFF	TGCGCCAGCAGACCGTTAGGGAACGGGGAGCTGTTTTTT
TRBV11-2	TRBJ2-3	TRBD1	.	CASSLVPDRDTDTQYF	TGTGCCAGCAGCTTAGTTCCCGACAGGGACACAGATACGCAGTATTTT
TRBV7-2	TRBJ2-7	.	once	CASSPELQGLSYEQYF	TGTGCCAGCAGCCCAGAGCTACAGGGACTCTCCTACGAGCAGTACTTC
TRBV15	TRBJ1-5	.	few	CATSRARGSNQPQHF	TGTGCCACCAGCAGAGCCAGGGGAAGCAATCAGCCCCAGCATTTT
TRBV5-4	TRBJ1-2	.	.	CASSLVGANGYTF	TGTGCCAGCAGCTTGGTGGGGGCTAATGGCTACACCTTC
TRBV3-1/TRBV3-2	TRBJ2-7	.	.	CASSQAGIDAEQYF	TGTGCCAGCAGCCAAGCTGGGATTGACGCCGAGCAGTACTTC
TRBV18	TRBJ2-2	TRBD2	.	CASSPGGGPITGELFF	TGTGCCAGCTCACCAGGGGGAGGGCCGATCACCGGGGAGCTGTTTTTT
TRBV2	TRBJ1-1	.	.	CASKQSEGTEAFF	TGTGCCAGCAAACAGAGCGAGGGGACTGAAGCTTTCTTT
TRBV19	TRBJ1-5	.	once	CASSLQGTGQPQHF	TGTGCCAGTAGTCTACAGGGAACTGGTCAGCCCCAGCATTTT
TRBV6-4	TRBJ1-5	.	.	CASTEQISYSNQPQHF	TGTGCCAGCACCGAACAAATCAGTTATAGCAATCAGCCCCAGCATTTT
TRBV29-1	TRBJ2-7	.	.	CSASTGRSYEQYF	TGCAGCGCATCGACAGGGAGGTCCTACGAGCAGTACTTC
TRBV5-6	TRBJ1-5	.	.	CASSLGPRVGSYSNQPQHF	TGTGCCAGCAGCTTGGGCCCCAGGGTAGGGAGCTATAGCAATCAGCCCCAGCATTTT
TRBV19	TRBJ2-7	.	.	CASSIAVGYEQYF	TGTGCCAGTAGTATTGCAGTCGGGTACGAGCAGTACTTC
TRBV27	TRBJ2-7	TRBD1	once	CASSLDRAYEQYF	TGTGCCAGCAGTTTGGACAGGGCCTACGAGCAGTACTTC
TRBV12-3/TRBV12-4	TRBJ1-6	.	.	CASTSRENSPLHF	TGTGCCAGCACCTCCAGGGAAAATTCACCCCTCCACTTT
TRBV12-3/TRBV12-4	TRBJ2-5	TRBD1	.	CASGTGKETQYF	TGTGCCAGCGGGACAGGCAAAGAGACCCAGTACTTC
TRBV14	TRBJ2-6	.	.	CASSPVGANVLTF	TGTGCCAGCAGCCCTGTTGGGGCCAACGTCCTGACTTTC
TRBV5-1	TRBJ1-3	.	.	CASSPLQGTVDTIYF	TGCGCCAGCAGCCCTCTCCAGGGGACGGTGGACACCATATATTTT
TRBV30	TRBJ1-2	.	.	CAWSVRRGTNGGYTF	TGTGCCTGGAGTGTAAGGCGGGGGACGAACGGAGGCTACACCTTC
TRBV10-3	TRBJ1-6	.	.	CAISTQAGYSPLHF	TGTGCCATCAGTACACAGGCAGGCTATTCACCCCTCCACTTT
TRBV24-1	TRBJ2-3	TRBD2	.	CATQREGTDTQYF	TGTGCCACCCAGCGGGAGGGCACAGATACGCAGTATTTT
TRBV19	TRBJ1-5	.	once	CASSIENRGNQPQHF	TGTGCCAGTAGTATAGAGAACAGGGGCAATCAGCCCCAGCATTTT
TRBV4-2	TRBJ1-6	.	.	CASSQELGETPLHF	TGTGCCAGCAGCCAAGAGTTAGGAGAGACACCCCTCCACTTT
TRBV27	TRBJ2-1	.	.	CASSLGPNEQFF	TGTGCCAGCAGTTTGGGGCCCAATGAGCAGTTCTTC
TRBV29-1	TRBJ1-2	TRBD1	.	CSVGRQGIYGYTF	TGCAGCGTTGGCCGACAGGGTATTTATGGCTACACCTTC
TRBV6-5	TRBJ2-7	TRBD2	once	CASSYGPGLAAFYF	TGTGCCAGCAGTTACGGCCCCGGACTAGCGGCTTTCTACTTC
TRBV5-5	TRBJ2-7	TRBD2	.	CASRTLAGVSYEQYF	TGTGCCAGCAGAACCCTAGCGGGGGTATCCTACGAGCAGTACTTC
TRBV10-1	TRBJ2-1	TRBD1	.	CASSDATGGRNEQFF	TGCGCCAGCAGTGACGCGACAGGGGGTCGGAATGAGCAGTTCTTC